This is a list of T cell receptor beta chains from one sample in a study of early T cells in non-severe SARS-CoV-2 infection. TCRdb analysed the 5' RACE reads with MiXCR anew, one entry per CDR3 protein. Among around 46,000 distinct CDR3 sequences listed, around 5.6% were seen once. The sequenced sample consisted of whole blood. The receptors were sampled from an adult who was a healthcare worker with PCR-confirmed SARS-CoV-2 infection or an uninfected control (not recorded which). The conserved cysteine and the conserved F or W are not part of the CDR3 here.

j_call v_call cdr3_aa
TRBJ1-1 TRBV5-1 ASTPRAGVRTEAF
TRBJ2-5 TRBV6-2/TRBV6-3 ASAIIRGKTQY
TRBJ2-1 TRBV7-2 ASSLQYNEQF
TRBJ2-5 TRBV20-1 SASRTSGGLRETQY
TRBJ1-2 TRBV10-3 AIRGLLSYGYT
TRBJ2-7 TRBV5-1 ASSQVEGREQY
TRBJ1-3 TRBV29-1 SVLIGFSGNTIY
TRBJ2-1 TRBV13 ASTWGQGAYSYNEQF
TRBJ1-5 TRBV19 ASSAQVISNQPQH
TRBJ2-5 TRBV6-5 ASSSRQETQY
TRBJ1-1 TRBV20-1 SAEAATGATEAF
TRBJ2-3 TRBV6-6 AAGNTQY
TRBJ2-7 TRBV30 AWSVSGESSGIPGARPEQY
TRBJ1-6 TRBV4-3 ASSQQTIGLTSSYNSPLH
TRBJ1-1 TRBV6-1 ASSSRQWWLNTEAF
TRBJ1-4 TRBV19 ATRGISEKLF
TRBJ2-7 TRBV20-1 SARVGLAGTYEQY
TRBJ2-1 TRBV7-2 ASSPGFGVPPNEQF
TRBJ1-3 TRBV5-1 ASSLSPGNTIY
TRBJ2-7 TRBV30 AWSVLDTEQY
TRBJ1-4 TRBV7-9 ASSLEAARTNEKLF
TRBJ2-5 TRBV7-2 ASSPHGPGSAQY
TRBJ1-1 TRBV9 ASSVESDKNTEAF
TRBJ1-5 TRBV27 ASSLQGAGNQPQH
TRBJ2-7 TRBV5-1 ASSGPGLSGEQY
TRBJ1-1 TRBV3-1 ASSFSLGQGEAF
TRBJ1-1 TRBV5-1 ASTDFVGTEAF
TRBJ1-4 TRBV5-1 ASSLGELTTNEKLF
TRBJ2-7 TRBV19 ASSIRRQGAYEQY
TRBJ2-2 TRBV5-1 ASSLIPAGELF
TRBJ2-1 TRBV30 AWTRTSGSVWNEQF
TRBJ2-7 TRBV19 ASSRYRDTEYEQY
TRBJ1-1 TRBV13 ASSLEGMNTEAF
TRBJ1-1 TRBV7-6 ASSPRTGERSTEAF
TRBJ1-1 TRBV27 ASSWRGLSTEAF
TRBJ2-1 TRBV12-3/TRBV12-4 ASTPGRTSYNEQF
TRBJ1-1 TRBV28 ASSPATLGRPNTEAF
TRBJ2-3 TRBV20-1 SASGRFTDTQY
TRBJ2-5 TRBV20-1 SARSRRGYQETQY
TRBJ1-6 TRBV20-1 SAPGQVGSYNSPLH
TRBJ2-7 TRBV6-4 ASSAGQEGHEQY
TRBJ1-5 TRBV7-2 ASSLQGAQSSQPQH
TRBJ2-5 TRBV5-1 ASSLETGGTQY
TRBJ2-3 TRBV2 ASSDLGGRALPDTQY
TRBJ2-7 TRBV6-6 ASTLMGTSGGTYEQY